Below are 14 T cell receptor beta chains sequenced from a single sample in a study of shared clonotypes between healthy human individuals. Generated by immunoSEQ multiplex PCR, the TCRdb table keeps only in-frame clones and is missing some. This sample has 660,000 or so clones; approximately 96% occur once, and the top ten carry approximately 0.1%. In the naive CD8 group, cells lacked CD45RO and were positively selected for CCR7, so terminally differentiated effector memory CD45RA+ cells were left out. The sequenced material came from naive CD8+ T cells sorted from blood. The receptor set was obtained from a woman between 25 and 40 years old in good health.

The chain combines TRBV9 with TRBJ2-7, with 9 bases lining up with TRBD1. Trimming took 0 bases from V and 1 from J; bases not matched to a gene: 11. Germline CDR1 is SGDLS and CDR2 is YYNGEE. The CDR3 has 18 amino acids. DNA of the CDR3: TGTGCCAGCAGCGTAGCCCCCGCGACAGGGGGGGTTTCCTACGAGCAGTACTTC. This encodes CASSVAPATGGVSYEQYF.

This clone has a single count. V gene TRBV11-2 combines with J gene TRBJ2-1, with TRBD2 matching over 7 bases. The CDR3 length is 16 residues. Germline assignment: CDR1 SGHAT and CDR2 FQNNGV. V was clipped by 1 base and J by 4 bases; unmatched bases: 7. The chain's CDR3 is CASSLVPSGSYNEQFF. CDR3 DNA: TGTGCCAGCAGCTTAGTCCCTAGCGGTTCGTACAATGAGCAGTTCTTC.

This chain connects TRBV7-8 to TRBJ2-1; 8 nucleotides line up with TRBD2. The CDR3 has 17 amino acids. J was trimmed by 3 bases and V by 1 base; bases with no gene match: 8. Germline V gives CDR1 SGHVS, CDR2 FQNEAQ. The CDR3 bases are TGTGCCAGCAGCTTAGTATCCCTAGCGGGTTTCTACAATGAGCAGTTCTTC. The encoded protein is CASSLVSLAGFYNEQFF.

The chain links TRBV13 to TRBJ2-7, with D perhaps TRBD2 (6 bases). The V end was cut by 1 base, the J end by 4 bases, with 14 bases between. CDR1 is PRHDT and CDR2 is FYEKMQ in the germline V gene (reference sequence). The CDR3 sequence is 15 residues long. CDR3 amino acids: CASSLALTSTYEQYF. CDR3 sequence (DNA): TGTGCCAGCAGCTTAGCCCTGACTAGTACGTACGAGCAGTACTTC.

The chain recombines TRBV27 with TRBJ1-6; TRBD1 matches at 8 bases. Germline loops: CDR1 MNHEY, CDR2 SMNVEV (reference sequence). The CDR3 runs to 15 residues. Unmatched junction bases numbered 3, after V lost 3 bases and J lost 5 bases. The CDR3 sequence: CASSLWTGHNSPLHF. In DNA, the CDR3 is TGTGCCAGCAGTTTGTGGACAGGGCATAATTCACCCCTCCACTTT.

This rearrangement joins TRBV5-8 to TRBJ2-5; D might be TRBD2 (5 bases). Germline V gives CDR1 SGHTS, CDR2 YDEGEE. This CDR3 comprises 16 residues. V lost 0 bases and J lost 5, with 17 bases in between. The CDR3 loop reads CASSLEAGTHWETQYF. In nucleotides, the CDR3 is TGTGCCAGCAGCTTGGAGGCGGGTACCCATTGGGAGACCCAGTACTTC.

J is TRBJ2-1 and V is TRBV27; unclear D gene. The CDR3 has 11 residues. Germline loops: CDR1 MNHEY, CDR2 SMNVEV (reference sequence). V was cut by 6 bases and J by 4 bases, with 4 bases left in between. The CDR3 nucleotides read TGTGCCAGCAGGCAGTACAATGAGCAGTTCTTC. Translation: CASRQYNEQFF.

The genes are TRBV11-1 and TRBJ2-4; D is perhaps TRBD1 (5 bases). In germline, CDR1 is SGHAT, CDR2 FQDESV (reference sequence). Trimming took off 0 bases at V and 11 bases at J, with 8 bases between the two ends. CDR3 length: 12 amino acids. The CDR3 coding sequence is TGTGCCAGCAGCTTAGCCCAGGGTTTTCAGTACTTC. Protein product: CASSLAQGFQYF.

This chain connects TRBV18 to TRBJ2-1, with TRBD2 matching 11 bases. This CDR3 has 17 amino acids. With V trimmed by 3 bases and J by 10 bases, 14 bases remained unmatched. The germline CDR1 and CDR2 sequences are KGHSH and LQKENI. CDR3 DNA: TGTGCCAGCTCACCGAGGGACGAACTAGCGGGAGTCGGGGAGCAGTTCTTC. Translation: CASSPRDELAGVGEQFF.

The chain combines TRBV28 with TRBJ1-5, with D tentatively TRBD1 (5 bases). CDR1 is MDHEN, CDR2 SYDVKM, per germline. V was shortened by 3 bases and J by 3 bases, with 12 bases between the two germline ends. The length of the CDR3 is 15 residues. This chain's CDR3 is CASSLSGLNNQPQHF. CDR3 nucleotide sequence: TGTGCCAGCAGTTTGTCAGGGTTGAACAATCAGCCCCAGCATTTT.

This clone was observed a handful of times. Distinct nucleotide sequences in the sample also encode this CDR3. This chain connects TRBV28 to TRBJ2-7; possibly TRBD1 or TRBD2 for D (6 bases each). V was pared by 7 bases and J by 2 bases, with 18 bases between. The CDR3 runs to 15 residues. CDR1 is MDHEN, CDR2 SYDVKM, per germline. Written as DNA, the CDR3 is TGTGCCAGCAAGACCGTGCGGAGGGGGGCCTACGAGCAGTACTTC. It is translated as CASKTVRRGAYEQYF. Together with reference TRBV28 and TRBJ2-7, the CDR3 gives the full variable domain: DVKVTQSSRYLVKRTGEKVFLECVQDMDHENMFWYRQDPGLGLRLIYFSYDVKMKEKGDIPEGYSVSREKKERFSLILESASTNQTSMYLCASKTVRRGAYEQYFGPGTRLTVT.

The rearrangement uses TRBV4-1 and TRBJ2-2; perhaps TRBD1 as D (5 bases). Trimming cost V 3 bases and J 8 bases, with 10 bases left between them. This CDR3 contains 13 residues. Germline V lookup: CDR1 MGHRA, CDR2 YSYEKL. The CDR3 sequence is CASSHSGRGELFF. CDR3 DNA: TGCGCCAGCAGCCATTCAGGGCGTGGGGAGCTGTTTTTT.

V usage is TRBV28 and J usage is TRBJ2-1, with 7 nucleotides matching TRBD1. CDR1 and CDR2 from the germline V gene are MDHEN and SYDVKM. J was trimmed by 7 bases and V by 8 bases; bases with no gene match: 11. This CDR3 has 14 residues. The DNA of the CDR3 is TGTGCCAGCGCCGATCCCAGGGGGATGAATGAGCAGTTCTTC. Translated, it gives CASADPRGMNEQFF. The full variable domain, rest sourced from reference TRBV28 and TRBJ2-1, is DVKVTQSSRYLVKRTGEKVFLECVQDMDHENMFWYRQDPGLGLRLIYFSYDVKMKEKGDIPEGYSVSREKKERFSLILESASTNQTSMYLCASADPRGMNEQFFGPGTRLTVL.

The CDR3 protein is CATRSLGPPDTQYF. The CDR3 nucleotides read TGTGCCACCAGGTCTCTGGGGCCCCCAGATACGCAGTATTTT. This chain links TRBV15 with TRBJ2-3, with D possibly being TRBD1 (5 bases). Germline loops: CDR1 LNHNV, CDR2 YYDKDF (reference sequence). The V end lost 6 bases, the J end lost 4 bases, and 14 bases lay between the germline ends. The CDR3 contains 14 residues. Complete variable domain (other parts from reference TRBV15 and TRBJ2-3): DAMVIQNPRYQVTQFGKPVTLSCSQTLNHNVMYWYQQKSSQAPKLLFHYYDKDFNNEADTPDNFQSRRPNTSFCFLDIRSPGLGDTAMYLCATRSLGPPDTQYFGPGTRLTVL.